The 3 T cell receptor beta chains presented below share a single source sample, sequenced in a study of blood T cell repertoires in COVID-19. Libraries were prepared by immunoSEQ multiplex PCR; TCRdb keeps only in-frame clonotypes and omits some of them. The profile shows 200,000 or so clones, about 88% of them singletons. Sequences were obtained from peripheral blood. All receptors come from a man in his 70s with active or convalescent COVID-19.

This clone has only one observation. The CDR3 loop is CASSLTGGHGYTF. DNA for the CDR3: TGTGCCAGCAGTTTGACAGGCGGACATGGCTACACCTTC. V usage is TRBV5-5 and J usage is TRBJ1-2, with D perhaps matching TRBD1 (6 bases). This CDR3 has 13 amino acids. Trimming pared 5 bases from V and 6 bases from J, leaving 14 bases between. The germline CDR1 and CDR2 sequences are SGHKS and YYEKEE (reference sequence). The full variable domain, its missing parts supplied by reference TRBV5-5 and TRBJ1-2, is DAGVTQSPTHLIKTRGQQVTLRCSPISGHKSVSWYQQVLGQGPQFIFQYYEKEERGRGNFPDRFSARQFPNYSSELNVNALLLGDSALYLCASSLTGGHGYTFGSGTRLTVV.

In DNA form, the CDR3 reads TGTGCCAGCAGCTTGGGCCCGGGACAGGGACTCTACGAGCAGTACTTC. This gives the protein CASSLGPGQGLYEQYF. The V gene is TRBV5-4, the J gene TRBJ2-7; the match to TRBD1 covers 9 bases. V gave up 0 bases and J gave up 3 bases; unmatched junction bases: 7. Germline loops: CDR1 SGHNT, CDR2 YYREEE (reference sequence). This CDR3 is 16 amino acids long.

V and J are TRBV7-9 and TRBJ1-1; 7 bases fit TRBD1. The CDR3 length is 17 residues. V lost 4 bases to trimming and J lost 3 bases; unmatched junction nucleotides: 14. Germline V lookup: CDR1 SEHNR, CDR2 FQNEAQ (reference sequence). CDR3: CASSSRTGKTWDTEAFF. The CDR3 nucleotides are TGTGCCAGCAGCTCAAGGACAGGAAAAACATGGGACACTGAAGCTTTCTTT.